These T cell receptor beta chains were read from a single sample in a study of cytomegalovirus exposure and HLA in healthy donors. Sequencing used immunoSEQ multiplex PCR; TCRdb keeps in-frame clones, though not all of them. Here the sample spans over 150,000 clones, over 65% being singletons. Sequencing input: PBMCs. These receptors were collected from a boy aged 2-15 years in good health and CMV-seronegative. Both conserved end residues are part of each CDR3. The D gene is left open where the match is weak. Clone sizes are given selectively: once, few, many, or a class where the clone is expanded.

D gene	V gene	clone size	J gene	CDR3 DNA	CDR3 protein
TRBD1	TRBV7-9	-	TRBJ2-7	TGTGCCAGCAGTTCCCGGGACAGGAGACCCGAGCAGTACTTC	CASSSRDRRPEQYF
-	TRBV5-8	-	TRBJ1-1	TGTGCCAGCAGCTTGTTCGGGAGCACTGAAGCTTTCTTT	CASSLFGSTEAFF
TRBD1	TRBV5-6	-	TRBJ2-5	TGTGCCAGCAGCTTACGACAGGGCGGGGAGACCCAGTACTTC	CASSLRQGGETQYF
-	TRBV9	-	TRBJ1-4	TGTGCCAGCAGCCTAGGGGGGGGGTCGTGGAGTGAAAAACTGTTTTTT	CASSLGGGSWSEKLFF
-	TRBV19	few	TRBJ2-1	TGTGCCAGTAGTGGACAGTTTTACAATGAGCAGTTCTTC	CASSGQFYNEQFF
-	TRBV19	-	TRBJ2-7	TGTGCCAGTAGTATATTAAGGGGAGAGCAGTACTTC	CASSILRGEQYF
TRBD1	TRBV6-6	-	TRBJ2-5	TGTGCCAGCGGGGAAGGGGGCGGGTCGGGGACCCAGTACTTC	CASGEGGGSGTQYF
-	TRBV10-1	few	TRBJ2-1	TGCGCCAGCAGTAGTGGAGGCGAACATTACAATGAGCAGTTCTTC	CASSSGGEHYNEQFF
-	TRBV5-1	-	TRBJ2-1	TGCGCCAGCAGCTTTGGACCCCAGGGCGCCTCCTACAATGAGCAGTTCTTC	CASSFGPQGASYNEQFF
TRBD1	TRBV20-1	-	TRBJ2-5	TGCAGTGCCGCCCGGGGACAGGGGGCGTACTTC	CSAARGQGAYF